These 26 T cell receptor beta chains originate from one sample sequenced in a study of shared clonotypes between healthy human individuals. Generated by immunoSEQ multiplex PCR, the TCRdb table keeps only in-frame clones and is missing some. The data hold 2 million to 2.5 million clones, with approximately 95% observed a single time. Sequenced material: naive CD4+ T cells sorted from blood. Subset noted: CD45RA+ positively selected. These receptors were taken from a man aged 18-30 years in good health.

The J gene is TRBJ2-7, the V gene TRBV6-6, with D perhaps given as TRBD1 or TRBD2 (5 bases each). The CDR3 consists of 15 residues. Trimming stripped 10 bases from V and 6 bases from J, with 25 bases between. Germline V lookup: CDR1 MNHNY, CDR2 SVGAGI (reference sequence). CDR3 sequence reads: CATTDPGQGPIEQYF. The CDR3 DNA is TGTGCCACTACCGACCCGGGGCAGGGTCCAATCGAGCAGTACTTC.

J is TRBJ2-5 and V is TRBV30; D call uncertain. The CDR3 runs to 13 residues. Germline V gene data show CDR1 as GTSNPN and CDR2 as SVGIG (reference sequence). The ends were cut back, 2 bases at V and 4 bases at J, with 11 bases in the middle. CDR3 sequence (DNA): TGTGCCTGGAGTCGATCCCCGGGAGAGACCCAGTACTTC. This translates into CAWSRSPGETQYF.

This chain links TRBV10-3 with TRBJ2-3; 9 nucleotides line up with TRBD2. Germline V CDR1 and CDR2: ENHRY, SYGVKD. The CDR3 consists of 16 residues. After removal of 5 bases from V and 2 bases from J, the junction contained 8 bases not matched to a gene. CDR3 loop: CAISLAGAGVTDTQYF. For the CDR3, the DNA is TGTGCCATCAGTTTAGCGGGGGCAGGGGTCACAGATACGCAGTATTTT.

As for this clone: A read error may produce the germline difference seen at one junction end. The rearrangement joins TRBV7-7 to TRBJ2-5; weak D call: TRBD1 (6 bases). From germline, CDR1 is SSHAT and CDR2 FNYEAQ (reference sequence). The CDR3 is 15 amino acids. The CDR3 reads CASSPSPGQQETQYF. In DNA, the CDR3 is TGTGCTAGCAGCCCCTCCCCCGGACAGCAAGAGACCCAGTACTTC.

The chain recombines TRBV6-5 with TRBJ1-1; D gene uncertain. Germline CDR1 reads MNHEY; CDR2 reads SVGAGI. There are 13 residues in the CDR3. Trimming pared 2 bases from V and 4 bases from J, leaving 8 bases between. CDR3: CASSYDAATEAFF. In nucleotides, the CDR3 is TGTGCCAGCAGTTACGACGCCGCCACTGAAGCTTTCTTT.

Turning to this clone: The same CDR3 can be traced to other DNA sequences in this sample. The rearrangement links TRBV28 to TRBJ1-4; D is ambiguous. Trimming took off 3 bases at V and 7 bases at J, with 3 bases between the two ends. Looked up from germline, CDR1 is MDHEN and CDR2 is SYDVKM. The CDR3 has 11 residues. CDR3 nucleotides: TGTGCCAGCAGTTTGAGTGAAAAACTGTTTTTT. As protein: CASSLSEKLFF.

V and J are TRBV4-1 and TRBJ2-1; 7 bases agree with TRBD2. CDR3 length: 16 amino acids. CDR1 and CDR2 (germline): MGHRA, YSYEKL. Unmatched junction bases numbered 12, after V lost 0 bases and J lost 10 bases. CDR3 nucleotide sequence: TGCGCCAGCAGCCAAGATCATGGGGGAGGGCCTCGGGAGCAGTTCTTC. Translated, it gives CASSQDHGGGPREQFF.

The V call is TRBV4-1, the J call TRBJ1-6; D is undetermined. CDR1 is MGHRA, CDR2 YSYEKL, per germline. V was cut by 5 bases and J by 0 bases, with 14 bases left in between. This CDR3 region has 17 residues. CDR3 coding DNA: TGCGCCAGCAGCAACTACCTTGAGTTCTCCTATAATTCACCCCTCCACTTT. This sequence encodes CASSNYLEFSYNSPLHF.

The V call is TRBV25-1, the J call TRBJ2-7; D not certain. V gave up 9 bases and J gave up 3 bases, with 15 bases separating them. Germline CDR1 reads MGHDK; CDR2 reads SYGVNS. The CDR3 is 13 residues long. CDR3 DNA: TGTGCCAGTACGGATCGAGGAATCTACGAGCAGTACTTC. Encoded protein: CASTDRGIYEQYF.

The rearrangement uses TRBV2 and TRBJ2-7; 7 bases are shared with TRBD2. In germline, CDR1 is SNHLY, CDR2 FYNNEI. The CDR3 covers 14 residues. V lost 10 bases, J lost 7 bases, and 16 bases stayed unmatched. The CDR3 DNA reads TGTGCCACCATAAGCGGGACTTGGGATCGGGAGCAGTACTTC. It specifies CATISGTWDREQYF.

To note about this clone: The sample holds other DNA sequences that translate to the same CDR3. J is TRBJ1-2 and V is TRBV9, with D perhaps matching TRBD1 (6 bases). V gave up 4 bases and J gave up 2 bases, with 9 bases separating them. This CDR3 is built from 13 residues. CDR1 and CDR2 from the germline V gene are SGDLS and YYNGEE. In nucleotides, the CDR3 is TGTGCCAGCAGCACAGGACAGAACTATGGCTACACCTTC. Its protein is CASSTGQNYGYTF.

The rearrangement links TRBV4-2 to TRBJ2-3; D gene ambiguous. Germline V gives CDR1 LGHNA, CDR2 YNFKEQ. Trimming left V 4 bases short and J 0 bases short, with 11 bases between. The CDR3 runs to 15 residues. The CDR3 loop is CASSPLGLSTDTQYF. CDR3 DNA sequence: TGTGCCAGCAGCCCGCTCGGATTAAGCACAGATACGCAGTATTTT.

CDR3 bases: TGTGCCACGCGCTACTGGGTCCACAATGAGCAGTTCTTC. Translating gives CATRYWVHNEQFF. The rearrangement uses TRBV30 and TRBJ2-1; D ambiguous. The V end lost 8 bases, the J end lost 5 bases, and 16 bases lay between the germline ends. The CDR3 sequence is 13 residues long. Germline V CDR1 and CDR2: GTSNPN, SVGIG (reference sequence).

CDR3 sequence reads: CASSLWTSGSEGNIQYF. CDR3 DNA sequence: TGTGCCAGCAGCTTGTGGACTAGCGGGAGTGAAGGGAACATTCAGTACTTC. V is TRBV7-9 and J is TRBJ2-4; 13 bases map to TRBD2. V shed 3 bases, J shed 7 bases, and the junction held 9 bases outside the gene matches. The CDR3 sequence is 17 residues long. Per germline, CDR1 SEHNR and CDR2 FQNEAQ (reference sequence).

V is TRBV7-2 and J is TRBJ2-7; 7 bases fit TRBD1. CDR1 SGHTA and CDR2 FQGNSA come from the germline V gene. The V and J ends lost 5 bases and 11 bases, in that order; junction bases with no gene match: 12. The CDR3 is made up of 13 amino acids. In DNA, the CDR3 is TGTGCCAGCAGCGCTTCGACAGGGCGCTGGAAGTACTTC. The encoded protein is CASSASTGRWKYF.

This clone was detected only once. Here the CDR3 reads CAITGTSGADTQYF. CDR3 in DNA: TGTGCCATCACAGGGACTAGCGGGGCCGATACGCAGTATTTT. The chain recombines TRBV10-3 with TRBJ2-3, with TRBD2 matching 13 bases. The CDR3 has 14 residues. V trimming: 7 bases; J trimming: 6 bases; junction bases outside the gene matches: 4. Germline CDR1 is ENHRY and CDR2 is SYGVKD.

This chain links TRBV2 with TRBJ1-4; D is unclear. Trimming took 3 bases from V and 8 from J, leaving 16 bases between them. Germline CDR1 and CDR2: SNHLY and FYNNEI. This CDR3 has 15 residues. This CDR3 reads CASSDRGSLGEKLFF. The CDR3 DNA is TGTGCCAGCAGTGACCGCGGCAGCTTGGGCGAAAAACTGTTTTTT.

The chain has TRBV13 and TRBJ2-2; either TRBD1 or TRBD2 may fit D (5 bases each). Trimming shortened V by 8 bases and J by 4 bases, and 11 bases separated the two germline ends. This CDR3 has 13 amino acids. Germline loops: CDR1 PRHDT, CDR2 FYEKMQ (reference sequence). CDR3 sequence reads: CASRARGTGELFF. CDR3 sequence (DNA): TGTGCCAGCCGAGCGAGGGGCACCGGGGAGCTGTTTTTT.

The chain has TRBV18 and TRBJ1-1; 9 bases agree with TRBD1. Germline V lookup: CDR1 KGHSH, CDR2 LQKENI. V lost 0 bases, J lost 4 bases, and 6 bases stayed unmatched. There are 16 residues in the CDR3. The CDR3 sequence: CASSPPGGQGGTEAFF. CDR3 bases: TGTGCCAGCTCACCACCGGGGGGACAGGGAGGCACTGAAGCTTTCTTT. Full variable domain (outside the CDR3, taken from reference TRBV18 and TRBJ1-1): NAGVMQNPRHLVRRRGQEARLRCSPMKGHSHVYWYRQLPEEGLKFMVYLQKENIIDESGMPKERFSAEFPKEGPSILRIQQVVRGDSAAYFCASSPPGGQGGTEAFFGQGTRLTVV.

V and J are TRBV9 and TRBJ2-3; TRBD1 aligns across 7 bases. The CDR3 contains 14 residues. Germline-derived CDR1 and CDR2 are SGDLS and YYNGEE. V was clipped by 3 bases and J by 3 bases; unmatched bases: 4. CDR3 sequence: CASSAHRGTDTQYF. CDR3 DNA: TGTGCCAGCAGCGCTCACAGGGGAACAGATACGCAGTATTTT.

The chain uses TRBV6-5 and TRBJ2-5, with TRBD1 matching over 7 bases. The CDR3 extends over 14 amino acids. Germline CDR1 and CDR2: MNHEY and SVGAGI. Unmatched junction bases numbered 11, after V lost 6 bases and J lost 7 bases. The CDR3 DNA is TGTGCCAGCAGCCTGGGACAGAATGTGGTGACCCAGTACTTC. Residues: CASSLGQNVVTQYF.

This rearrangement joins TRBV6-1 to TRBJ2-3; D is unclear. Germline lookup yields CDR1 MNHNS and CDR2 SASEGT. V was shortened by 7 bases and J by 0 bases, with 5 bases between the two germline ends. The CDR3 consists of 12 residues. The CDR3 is CASTLSTDTQYF. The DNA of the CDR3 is TGTGCCAGCACCCTTAGCACAGATACGCAGTATTTT.

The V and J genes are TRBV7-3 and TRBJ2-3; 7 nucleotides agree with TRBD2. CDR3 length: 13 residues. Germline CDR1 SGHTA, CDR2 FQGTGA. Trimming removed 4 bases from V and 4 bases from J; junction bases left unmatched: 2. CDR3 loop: CASSSGRADTQYF. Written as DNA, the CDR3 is TGTGCCAGCAGCTCAGGGAGGGCAGATACGCAGTATTTT.

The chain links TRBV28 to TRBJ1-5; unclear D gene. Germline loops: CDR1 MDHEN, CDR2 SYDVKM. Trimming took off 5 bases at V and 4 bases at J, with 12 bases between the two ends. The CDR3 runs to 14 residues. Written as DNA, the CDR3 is TGTGCCAGCAGTCCCGACATTTTTAATCAGCCCCAGCATTTT. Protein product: CASSPDIFNQPQHF.

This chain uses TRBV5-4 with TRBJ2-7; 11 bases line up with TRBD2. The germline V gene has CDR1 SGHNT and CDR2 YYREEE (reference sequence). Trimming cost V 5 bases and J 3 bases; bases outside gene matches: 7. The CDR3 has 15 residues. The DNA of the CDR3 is TGTGCCAGCAGAACCGGGACTAGCGGCTACTACGAGCAGTACTTC. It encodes CASRTGTSGYYEQYF.

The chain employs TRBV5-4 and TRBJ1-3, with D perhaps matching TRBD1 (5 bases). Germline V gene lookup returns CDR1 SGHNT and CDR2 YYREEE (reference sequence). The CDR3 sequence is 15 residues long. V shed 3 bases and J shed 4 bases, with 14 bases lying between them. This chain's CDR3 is CASSYPGLGGNTIYF. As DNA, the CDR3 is TGTGCCAGCAGCTACCCAGGGTTAGGAGGAAACACCATATATTTT.